This T cell receptor beta chain was recovered during a study of low-dose radiotherapy and immunotherapy resistance in tumors. The wider study: Per fraction, Cohort 1 was given 0.5 Gy every 2 weeks, for a total of 6.5 Gy. 1 Gy per fraction was delivered to Cohort 2 every two weeks, for 13 Gy total over 26 weeks.

Notes on this clonotype: A far larger clone is off by one base, so a read error is likely.

Germline CDR1 reads SGHTA; CDR2 reads FQGNSA. Deletions cut 5 bases from V and 10 bases from J, with 24 bases between. The CDR3 length is 16 residues. Time point noted: after trial treatment. Treatment meaning: LDRT plus nivolumab, ipilimumab, low-dose cyclophosphamide and aspirin (RACIN trial). cDNA synthesis used a TRAV/TRBV-specific primer set for both chains. With a V-primer adapter and a constant-region primer, TCRs were amplified for roughly 20 PCR cycles. Using its own MiXCR run on the reads, TCRdb lists one record per CDR3 protein. The sample has around 60,000 distinct CDR3 sequences, 23% seen once.

This rearrangement joins TRBV7-2 to TRBJ2-1; perhaps TRBD1 as D (6 bases). The TCR sequence derives from a male donor with prostate cancer. The sample consisted of PBMCs, taken after low-dose radiotherapy plus immunotherapy. The chain's CDR3 is CASSPTGRTLTYEQFF. Here the CDR3 DNA reads TGTGCCAGCAGCCCGACAGGCCGCACATTAACCTACGAGCAGTTCTTC.